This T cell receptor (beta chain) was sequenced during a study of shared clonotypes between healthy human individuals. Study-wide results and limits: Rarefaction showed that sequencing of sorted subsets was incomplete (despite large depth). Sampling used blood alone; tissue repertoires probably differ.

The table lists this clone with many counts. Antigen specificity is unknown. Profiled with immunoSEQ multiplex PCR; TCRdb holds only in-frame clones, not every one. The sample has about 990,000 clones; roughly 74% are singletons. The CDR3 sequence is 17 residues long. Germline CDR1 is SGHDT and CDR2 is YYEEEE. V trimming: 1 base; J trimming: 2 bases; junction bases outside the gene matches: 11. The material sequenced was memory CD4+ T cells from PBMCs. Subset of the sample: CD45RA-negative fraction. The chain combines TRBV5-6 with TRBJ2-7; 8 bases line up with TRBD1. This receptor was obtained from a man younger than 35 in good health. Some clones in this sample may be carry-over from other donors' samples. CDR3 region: CASSLKKDRVWAYEQYF. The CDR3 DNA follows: TGTGCCAGCAGCTTGAAAAAGGACAGGGTCTGGGCCTACGAGCAGTACTTC.